This T cell receptor (beta chain) was obtained from a study of control samples from healthy donors and cancer patients. Repertoires were generated with immunoSEQ multiplex PCR, while TCRdb's copy carries only in-frame clones and drops some. The sample lists about 44,000 clones; 65% to 80% were seen once. This CDR3 is 15 amino acids long. Germline lookup yields CDR1 MNHEY and CDR2 SMNVEV (reference sequence). V was pared by 3 bases and J by 1 base, with 12 bases between. The receptor comes from a male donor with melanoma. V gene TRBV27 combines with J gene TRBJ2-5; D may be TRBD1 (6 bases). The source material was formalin-fixed, paraffin-embedded tissue. The DNA for the CDR3 is TGTGCCAGCAGTTTGAGGGGGACCACCCAAGAGACCCAGTACTTC. This codes for CASSLRGTTQETQYF.